The clone carrying this TCR beta chain was found a few times. Seattle's cohort entered during active infection and was followed longitudinally. The data originate from a study of blood T cell repertoires in COVID-19. In the study overall: Samples taken during acute and convalescent COVID-19 were collected in the United States, Italy and Spain. Sources were T cells, B-cell-depleted T cells, or PBMCs; the material itself was cDNA or gDNA.

As processed by the authors: Quantification of nucleated cells was approximated via reference gene primer amplification. Profiling relied on immunoSEQ multiplex PCR, and the TCRdb table lists in-frame clones only, not all of them. D and trimming come from the DNA, and the V and J calls and clone size come from that table. The data hold around 63,000 clones, with about two thirds observed a single time. The CDR3 contains 21 residues. Trimming cost V 2 bases and J 5 bases, with 28 bases left between them. Germline V gene sequence: CDR1 LGHNA, CDR2 YNFKEQ. The chain combines TRBV4-2 with TRBJ1-6, with D hard to call. The sequencing sample was made of peripheral blood. This sequence originates from a woman aged 70-85 years with COVID-19, enrolled during active disease. The CDR3 DNA follows: TGTGCCAGCAGCCAAAAGCCGAGTGTGGGAGGGTCCGCCGCCGATAATTCACCCCTCCACTTT. This codes for CASSQKPSVGGSAADNSPLHF.